This T cell receptor beta chain was obtained from a study of T cell responses to AZD1222 COVID-19 vaccine. The method was immunoSEQ multiplex PCR; TCRdb's version includes in-frame clones alone and lacks a portion of them. The table lists fewer than 200,000 clones, about 91% of them singletons. This material consisted of peripheral blood, taken 28 days after the second AZD1222 dose. This TCR derives from an adult who received the AZD1222 COVID-19 vaccine.

Here the CDR3 reads CASSLDSRSNQPQHF. The CDR3 nucleotides read TGCGCCAGCAGCCTGGACAGTAGGAGCAATCAGCCCCAGCATTTT. The chain has TRBV5-1 and TRBJ1-5; maybe TRBD1 (6 bases). The CDR3 extends over 15 amino acids. CDR1 is SGHRS, CDR2 YFSETQ, per germline. V was clipped by 4 bases and J by 1 base, with 12 bases between them. The full variable domain, rest sourced from reference TRBV5-1 and TRBJ1-5, is KAGVTQTPRYLIKTRGQQVTLSCSPISGHRSVSWYQQTPGQGLQFLFEYFSETQRNKGNFPGRFSGRQFSNSRSEMNVSTLELGDSALYLCASSLDSRSNQPQHFGDGTRLSIL.